The source of this T cell receptor (beta chain) is a study of Tregs in tolerant kidney transplant recipients. Sequencing used immunoSEQ multiplex PCR; TCRdb keeps in-frame clones, though not all of them. The table has 90,000 to 130,000 clones, nearly 90% seen once; the top ten hold about 0.31%. Study-level results: Expanding Tregs on activated donor B cells appeared to best identify donor-specific TCRbeta clones.

Of note for this clone: The antigen is not known. The junction departs from the called germline gene at one end, perhaps through a read error.

Sequencing was performed on CD4+ T cells from blood, taken before the transplant. This TCR derives from a human donor who received a combined kidney and bone marrow transplant.

The CDR3 bases are TGTGCCAGCGGGGGGTTTGGAGACACCATATATTTT. Protein product: CASGGFGDTIYF. The chain carries TRBV5-4 and TRBJ1-3; tentatively, D is TRBD1 (5 bases). Germline V CDR1 and CDR2: SGHNT, YYREEE (reference sequence). CDR3 length: 12 residues.